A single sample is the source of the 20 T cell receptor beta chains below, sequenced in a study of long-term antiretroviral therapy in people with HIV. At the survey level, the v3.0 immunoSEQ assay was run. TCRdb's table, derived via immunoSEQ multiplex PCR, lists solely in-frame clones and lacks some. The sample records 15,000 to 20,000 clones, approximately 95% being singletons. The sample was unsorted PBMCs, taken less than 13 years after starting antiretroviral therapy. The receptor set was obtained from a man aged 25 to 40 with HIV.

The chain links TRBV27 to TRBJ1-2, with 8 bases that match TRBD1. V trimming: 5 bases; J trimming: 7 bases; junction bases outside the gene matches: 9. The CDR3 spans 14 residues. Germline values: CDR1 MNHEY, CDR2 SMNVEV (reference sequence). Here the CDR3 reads CASSPSGGAGGYTF. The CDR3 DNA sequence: TGTGCCAGCAGTCCTTCAGGGGGCGCAGGTGGCTACACCTTC.

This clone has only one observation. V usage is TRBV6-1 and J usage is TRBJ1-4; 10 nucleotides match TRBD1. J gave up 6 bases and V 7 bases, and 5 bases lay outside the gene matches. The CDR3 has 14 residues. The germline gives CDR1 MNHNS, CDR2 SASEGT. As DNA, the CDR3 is TGTGCCAGCATGTGGGACAGGGGATATGAAAAACTGTTTTTT. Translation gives CASMWDRGYEKLFF.

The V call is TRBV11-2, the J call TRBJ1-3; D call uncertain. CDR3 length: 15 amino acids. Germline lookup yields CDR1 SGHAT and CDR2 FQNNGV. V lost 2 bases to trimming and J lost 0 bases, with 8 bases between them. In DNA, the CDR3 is TGTGCCAGCAGCTTATATGCAGTCTCTGGAAACACCATATATTTT. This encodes CASSLYAVSGNTIYF.

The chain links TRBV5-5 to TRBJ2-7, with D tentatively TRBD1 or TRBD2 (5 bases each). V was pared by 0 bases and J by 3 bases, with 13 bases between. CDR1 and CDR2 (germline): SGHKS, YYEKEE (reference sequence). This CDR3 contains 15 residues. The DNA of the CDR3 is TGTGCCAGCAGCTTGGTTGGGGGTCCCGTCTACGAGCAGTACTTC. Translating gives CASSLVGGPVYEQYF.

CDR3 amino acids: CASGLYGGAEETQYF. CDR3 bases: TGTGCTAGTGGTTTGTACGGGGGGGCCGAAGAGACCCAGTACTTC. The V and J genes are TRBV12-5 and TRBJ2-5, with 8 nucleotides matching TRBD2. V lost 2 bases to trimming and J lost 3 bases; unmatched junction nucleotides: 5. Germline CDR1 LGHNT, CDR2 FRNRAP. The CDR3 length is 15 residues.

The CDR3 DNA follows: TGTGCCAGCAGCTTAGCGGCTGAGACCCAGTACTTC. This translates into CASSLAAETQYF. V is TRBV7-6 and J is TRBJ2-5; D remains unclear. The CDR3 is 12 amino acids. Germline CDR1 SGHVS, CDR2 FNYEAQ. V was cut by 0 bases and J by 5 bases, with 4 bases left in between.

The CDR3 coding sequence is TGTGCCAGCAGCTTAAGTATGGTAGAGCAGGGCTACACCTTC. Translated: CASSLSMVEQGYTF. V gene TRBV11-2 combines with J gene TRBJ1-2; D gene ambiguous. The CDR3 is 14 residues long. V gave up 2 bases and J gave up 8 bases, with 15 bases separating them. Germline CDR1 is SGHAT and CDR2 is FQNNGV.

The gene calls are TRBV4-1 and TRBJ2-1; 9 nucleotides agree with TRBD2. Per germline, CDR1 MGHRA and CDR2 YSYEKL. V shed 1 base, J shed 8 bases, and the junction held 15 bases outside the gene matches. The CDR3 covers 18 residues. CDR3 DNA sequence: TGCGCCAGCAGCCAAGGAGGTTTGGCGGGGGGGCTTATCGATGAGCAGTTCTTC. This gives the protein CASSQGGLAGGLIDEQFF.

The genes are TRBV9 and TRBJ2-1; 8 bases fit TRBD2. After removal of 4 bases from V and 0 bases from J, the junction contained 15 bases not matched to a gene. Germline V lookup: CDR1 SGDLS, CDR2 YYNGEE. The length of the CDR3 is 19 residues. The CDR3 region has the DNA TGTGCCAGCAGCCCGAGCGCGGGGGGCTACATTTACTCCTACAATGAGCAGTTCTTC. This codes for CASSPSAGGYIYSYNEQFF.

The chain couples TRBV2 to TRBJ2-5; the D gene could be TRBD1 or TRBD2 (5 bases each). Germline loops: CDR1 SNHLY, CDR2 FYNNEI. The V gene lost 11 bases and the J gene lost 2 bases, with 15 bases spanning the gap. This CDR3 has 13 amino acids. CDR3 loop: CAGARDLQETQYF. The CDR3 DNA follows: TGTGCCGGGGCCCGGGACCTGCAAGAGACCCAGTACTTC.

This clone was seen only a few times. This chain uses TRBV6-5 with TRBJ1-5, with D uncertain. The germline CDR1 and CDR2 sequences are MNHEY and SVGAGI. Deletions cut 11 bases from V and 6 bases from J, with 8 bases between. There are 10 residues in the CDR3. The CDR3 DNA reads TGTGCCCCTAAGGGTCAGCCCCAGCATTTT. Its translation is CAPKGQPQHF.

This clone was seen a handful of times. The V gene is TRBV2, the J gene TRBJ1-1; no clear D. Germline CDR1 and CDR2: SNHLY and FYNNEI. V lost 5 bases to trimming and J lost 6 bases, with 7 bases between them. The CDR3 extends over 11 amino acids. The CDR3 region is CASSWVSEAFF. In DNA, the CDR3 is TGTGCCAGCAGTTGGGTTTCTGAAGCTTTCTTT.

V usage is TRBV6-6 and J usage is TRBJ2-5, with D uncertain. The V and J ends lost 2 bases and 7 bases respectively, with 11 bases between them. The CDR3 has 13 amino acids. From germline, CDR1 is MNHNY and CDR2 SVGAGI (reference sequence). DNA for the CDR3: TGTGCCAGCAGTTACCCGAATTCAGGGACCCAGTACTTC. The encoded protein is CASSYPNSGTQYF.

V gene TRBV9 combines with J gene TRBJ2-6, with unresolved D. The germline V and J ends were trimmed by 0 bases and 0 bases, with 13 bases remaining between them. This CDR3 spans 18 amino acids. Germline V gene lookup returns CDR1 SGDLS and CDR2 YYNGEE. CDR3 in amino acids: CASSVGVGISSGANVLTF. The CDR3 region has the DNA TGTGCCAGCAGCGTAGGGGTCGGCATATCCTCTGGGGCCAACGTCCTGACTTTC.

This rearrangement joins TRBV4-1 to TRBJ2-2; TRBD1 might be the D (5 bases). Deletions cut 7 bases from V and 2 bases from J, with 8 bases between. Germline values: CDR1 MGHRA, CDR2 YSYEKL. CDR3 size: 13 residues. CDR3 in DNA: TGCGCCAGCACAGGGCCAAACACCGGGGAGCTGTTTTTT. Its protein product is CASTGPNTGELFF.

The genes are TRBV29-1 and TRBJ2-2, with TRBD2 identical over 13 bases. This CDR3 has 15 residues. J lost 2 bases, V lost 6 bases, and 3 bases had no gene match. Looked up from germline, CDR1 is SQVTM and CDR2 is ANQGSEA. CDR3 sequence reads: CSVGTSGVNTGELFF. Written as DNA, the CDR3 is TGCAGCGTCGGGACTAGCGGGGTCAACACCGGGGAGCTGTTTTTT.

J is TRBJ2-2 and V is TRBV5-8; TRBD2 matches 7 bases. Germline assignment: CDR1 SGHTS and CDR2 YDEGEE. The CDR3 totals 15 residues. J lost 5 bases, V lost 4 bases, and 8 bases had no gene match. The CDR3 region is CASSVDAGGTGELFF. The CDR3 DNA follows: TGTGCCAGCAGCGTGGACGCCGGGGGGACCGGGGAGCTGTTTTTT. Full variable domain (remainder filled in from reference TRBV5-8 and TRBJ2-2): EAGVTQSPTHLIKTRGQQATLRCSPISGHTSVYWYQQALGLGLQFLLWYDEGEERNRGNFPPRFSGRQFPNYSSELNVNALELEDSALYLCASSVDAGGTGELFFGEGSRLTVL.

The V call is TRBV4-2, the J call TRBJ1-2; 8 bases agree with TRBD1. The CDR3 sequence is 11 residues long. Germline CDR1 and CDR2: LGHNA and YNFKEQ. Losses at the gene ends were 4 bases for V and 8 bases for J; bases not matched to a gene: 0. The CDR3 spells CASSPGGGYTF. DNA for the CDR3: TGTGCCAGCAGCCCAGGGGGCGGCTACACCTTC.

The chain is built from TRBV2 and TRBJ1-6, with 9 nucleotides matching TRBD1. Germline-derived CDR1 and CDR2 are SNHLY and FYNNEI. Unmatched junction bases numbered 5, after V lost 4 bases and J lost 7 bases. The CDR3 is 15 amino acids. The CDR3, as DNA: TGTGCCAGCAGTGGCCGAGGACAGGGGAATTCACCCCTCCACTTT. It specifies CASSGRGQGNSPLHF.

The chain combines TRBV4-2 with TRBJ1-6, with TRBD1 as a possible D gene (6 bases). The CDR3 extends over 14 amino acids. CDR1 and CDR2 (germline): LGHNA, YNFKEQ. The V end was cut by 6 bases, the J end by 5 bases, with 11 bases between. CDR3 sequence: CASSLQGNNSPLHF. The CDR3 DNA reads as TGTGCCAGCAGTCTACAGGGTAATAATTCACCCCTCCACTTT.